This is a list of T cell receptor beta chains from one sample in a study of blood T cell repertoires in COVID-19. TCRdb's table, derived via immunoSEQ multiplex PCR, lists solely in-frame clones and lacks some. The data hold over 150,000 clones, with roughly 85% observed a single time. Sequencing was done on a sample of peripheral blood. Every receptor here comes from an older woman with COVID-19, enrolled during active disease. CDR3s include the opening cysteine and the closing phenylalanine or tryptophan. A D gene is named only where the DNA matches it firmly. Some rows mark clone size as missing; the rest say once, few, many or name a class of expanded clone.

d_call: TRBD1
v_call: TRBV5-8
clone_size: NA
j_call: TRBJ1-5
cdr3_aa: CASSLGQGGYQPQHF
cdr3_nt: TGTGCCAGCAGCTTGGGGCAGGGGGGATATCAGCCCCAGCATTTT

d_call: NA
v_call: TRBV12-5
clone_size: NA
j_call: TRBJ1-2
cdr3_aa: CASAFDSPYGYTF
cdr3_nt: TGTGCTAGTGCCTTCGACAGCCCCTATGGCTACACCTTC

d_call: TRBD2
v_call: TRBV5-1
clone_size: NA
j_call: TRBJ2-1
cdr3_aa: CASSLGASGRVNEQFF
cdr3_nt: TGCGCCAGCAGCTTGGGGGCTAGCGGGAGGGTGAATGAGCAGTTCTTC

d_call: NA
v_call: TRBV10-2
clone_size: once
j_call: TRBJ2-5
cdr3_aa: CASTPRQGLRTQYF
cdr3_nt: TGCGCCAGCACCCCCCGACAGGGACTGAGGACCCAGTACTTC

d_call: NA
v_call: TRBV11-3
clone_size: NA
j_call: TRBJ2-3
cdr3_aa: CASSFGLGLGTDTQYF
cdr3_nt: TGTGCCAGCAGCTTTGGGCTCGGCTTGGGCACAGATACGCAGTATTTT

d_call: NA
v_call: TRBV5-1
clone_size: NA
j_call: TRBJ1-1
cdr3_aa: CASSLWQGNTEAFF
cdr3_nt: TGCGCCAGCAGCTTGTGGCAGGGTAACACTGAAGCTTTCTTT

d_call: NA
v_call: TRBV19
clone_size: once
j_call: TRBJ2-2
cdr3_aa: CASSISGPGELFF
cdr3_nt: TGTGCCAGTAGTATAAGCGGCCCGGGGGAGCTGTTTTTT

d_call: NA
v_call: TRBV12-3/TRBV12-4
clone_size: NA
j_call: TRBJ1-2
cdr3_aa: CASSPGTGYTF
cdr3_nt: TGTGCCAGCAGCCCAGGTACTGGCTACACCTTC

d_call: TRBD1
v_call: TRBV18
clone_size: NA
j_call: TRBJ1-2
cdr3_aa: CASSPVVDRAYGYTF
cdr3_nt: TGTGCCAGCTCACCCGTGGTGGACAGGGCCTATGGCTACACCTTC

d_call: TRBD2
v_call: TRBV2
clone_size: NA
j_call: TRBJ2-5
cdr3_aa: CASSEVRRGGPKTQYF
cdr3_nt: TGTGCCAGCAGTGAGGTGCGGCGGGGGGGCCCTAAGACCCAGTACTTC

d_call: TRBD2
v_call: TRBV18
clone_size: NA
j_call: TRBJ2-7
cdr3_aa: CASSQGTSVYEQYF
cdr3_nt: TGTGCCAGCTCACAAGGGACTAGCGTCTACGAGCAGTACTTC

d_call: NA
v_call: TRBV19
clone_size: NA
j_call: TRBJ1-1
cdr3_aa: CASSIGRSLTEAFF
cdr3_nt: TGTGCCAGTAGTATCGGCAGGTCCCTCACTGAAGCTTTCTTT

d_call: NA
v_call: TRBV3-1/TRBV3-2
clone_size: NA
j_call: TRBJ1-1
cdr3_aa: CASSRRVSDTEAFF
cdr3_nt: TGTGCCAGCAGCCGCAGGGTATCGGACACTGAAGCTTTCTTT

d_call: TRBD1
v_call: TRBV7-9
clone_size: NA
j_call: TRBJ2-3
cdr3_aa: CASSLGDSATDTQYF
cdr3_nt: TGTGCCAGCAGCTTGGGGGACAGCGCCACAGATACGCAGTATTTT

d_call: NA
v_call: TRBV7-9
clone_size: NA
j_call: TRBJ1-2
cdr3_aa: CASSLARRGYTF
cdr3_nt: TGTGCCAGCAGCTTAGCGCGGCGCGGCTACACCTTC

d_call: NA
v_call: TRBV5-1
clone_size: NA
j_call: TRBJ1-1
cdr3_aa: CASSLVVNTEAFF
cdr3_nt: TGCGCCAGCAGCTTGGTAGTGAACACTGAAGCTTTCTTT

d_call: TRBD1
v_call: TRBV27
clone_size: NA
j_call: TRBJ1-2
cdr3_aa: CASSLSTGGYGYTF
cdr3_nt: TGTGCCAGCAGTTTATCGACAGGGGGGTATGGCTACACCTTC

d_call: TRBD1
v_call: TRBV11-1
clone_size: NA
j_call: TRBJ2-2
cdr3_aa: CASSSDRVGAGELFF
cdr3_nt: TGTGCCAGCAGCTCGGACAGGGTTGGGGCCGGGGAGCTGTTTTTT

d_call: NA
v_call: TRBV27
clone_size: NA
j_call: TRBJ2-5
cdr3_aa: CASSHSTGLRGETQYF
cdr3_nt: TGTGCCAGCAGTCACTCTACAGGGCTCCGGGGCGAGACCCAGTACTTC

d_call: TRBD1
v_call: TRBV30
clone_size: NA
j_call: TRBJ1-6
cdr3_aa: CAWRTGGNSPLHF
cdr3_nt: TGTGCCTGGCGGACAGGGGGCAATTCACCCCTCCACTTT

d_call: NA
v_call: TRBV11-3
clone_size: once
j_call: TRBJ2-1
cdr3_aa: CASRGASSNEQFF
cdr3_nt: TGTGCCAGCAGGGGAGCTTCTTCCAATGAGCAGTTCTTC

d_call: TRBD1
v_call: TRBV10-3
clone_size: once
j_call: TRBJ1-4
cdr3_aa: CAISAGQRNEKLFF
cdr3_nt: TGTGCCATCAGCGCGGGACAGCGTAATGAAAAACTGTTTTTT

d_call: TRBD1
v_call: TRBV7-2
clone_size: few
j_call: TRBJ1-3
cdr3_aa: CASSPRQGGGNTIYF
cdr3_nt: TGTGCCAGCAGCCCCCGACAGGGAGGCGGAAACACCATATATTTT

d_call: NA
v_call: TRBV18
clone_size: NA
j_call: TRBJ1-1
cdr3_aa: CASSAVAEGTEAFF
cdr3_nt: TGTGCCAGCTCAGCAGTCGCGGAGGGAACTGAAGCTTTCTTT